Presented here are 9 T cell receptor beta chains from one specimen sequenced in a study of shared T cell receptors in the human thymus. TCRdb's table, derived via immunoSEQ multiplex PCR, lists solely in-frame clones and lacks some. The sample carries 700,000 or so clones, 80% to 90% recorded once. The same data also went into a second study, on human thymus T cells.

The sequencing input was thymocytes. These receptors were obtained from a girl under three years old with a congenital heart defect.

V and J are TRBV6-5 and TRBJ2-1, with 8 bases fitting TRBD2. CDR1 is MNHEY, CDR2 SVGAGI, per germline. The CDR3 length is 16 residues. The V and J ends lost 2 bases and 3 bases, in that order; junction bases with no gene match: 6. The CDR3 spells CASSYPGGDLYNEQFF. CDR3 in DNA: TGTGCCAGCAGTTACCCGGGGGGGGACCTCTACAATGAGCAGTTCTTC.

V is TRBV2 and J is TRBJ1-2; 8 bases are shared with TRBD1. Germline CDR1 SNHLY, CDR2 FYNNEI. The V and J ends lost 3 bases and 2 bases, in that order; junction bases with no gene match: 2. The CDR3 is 14 residues long. The CDR3 reads CASSDWTGNYGYTF. Here the CDR3 DNA reads TGTGCCAGCAGTGATTGGACAGGGAACTATGGCTACACCTTC.

V is TRBV10-3 and J is TRBJ1-2; 7 positions agree with TRBD1. The germline gives CDR1 ENHRY, CDR2 SYGVKD. This CDR3 contains 14 residues. Trimming cost V 2 bases and J 7 bases; bases outside gene matches: 7. The CDR3 sequence: CAISEADRTAGYTF. The DNA of the CDR3 is TGTGCCATCAGTGAGGCGGACAGGACGGCTGGCTACACCTTC.

CDR3 region: CAWSVSQGGDGYTF. In DNA, the CDR3 is TGTGCCTGGAGTGTAAGTCAGGGAGGCGATGGCTACACCTTC. The chain carries TRBV30 and TRBJ1-2, with D possibly matching TRBD1 (5 bases). V lost 0 bases and J lost 6, with 14 bases in between. The CDR3 contains 14 residues. Germline CDR1 reads GTSNPN; CDR2 reads SVGIG (reference sequence).

The chain links TRBV7-9 to TRBJ1-6; unclear D gene. Trimming pared 4 bases from V and 7 bases from J, leaving 8 bases between. The CDR3 covers 13 residues. CDR1 is SEHNR, CDR2 FQNEAQ, per germline (reference sequence). CDR3 protein: CASSSQKNSPLHF. The CDR3 nucleotides read TGTGCCAGCAGCTCACAGAAGAATTCACCCCTCCACTTT.

This clone was counted between two and nine times. V gene TRBV6-1 combines with J gene TRBJ1-5, with TRBD1 identical over 10 bases. The CDR3 length is 14 residues. The junction had 2 bases not matched to a gene; V was cut back by 5 bases and J by 4 bases. The germline V gene has CDR1 MNHNS and CDR2 SASEGT. The CDR3 DNA follows: TGTGCCAGCAGTTCGGACAGGGGGAATCAGCCCCAGCATTTT. Its translation is CASSSDRGNQPQHF.

This chain links TRBV6-5 with TRBJ1-1; the D is unclear. The germline CDR1 and CDR2 sequences are MNHEY and SVGAGI. The CDR3 contains 16 residues. V lost 2 bases and J 1 base, leaving 14 bases between the germline ends. The CDR3 protein is CASSYQRAGGNTEAFF. The CDR3 DNA is TGTGCCAGCAGTTACCAGAGGGCGGGCGGGAACACTGAAGCTTTCTTT.

This clone was detected a few times. The rearrangement joins TRBV27 to TRBJ2-7; TRBD2 is a possible D gene (6 bases). Trimming stripped 6 bases from V and 5 bases from J, with 11 bases between. This CDR3 is built from 12 residues. Germline V lookup: CDR1 MNHEY, CDR2 SMNVEV (reference sequence). Here the CDR3 reads CASREGLNEQYF. CDR3 nucleotides: TGTGCCAGCAGGGAGGGGCTAAACGAGCAGTACTTC.

The chain carries TRBV18 and TRBJ1-1; 8 bases are a match to TRBD1. With 0 bases clipped from V and 0 bases from J, the junction kept 3 bases outside the gene matches. This CDR3 has 16 amino acids. The V gene's germline CDR1 is KGHSH and CDR2 LQKENI. The CDR3 sequence: CASSPPRGQVNTEAFF. The CDR3 DNA follows: TGTGCCAGCTCACCACCCAGGGGGCAAGTGAACACTGAAGCTTTCTTT.